Presented here are 19 T cell receptor beta chains from one specimen sequenced in a study of T cell repertoires in cytomegalovirus infection. TCRdb redid the calling of the reads with MiXCR, one entry per CDR3 protein. The table records 300,000 to 450,000 distinct CDR3 sequences, less than 20% of them present only once. Sequences were obtained from PBMCs. The source of these receptors is a human donor in good health (CMV status not recorded). Some clones in this sample may be carry-over from other donors' samples.

In its sample, this clonotype was seen many times. The chain uses TRBV5-5 and TRBJ2-4, with unresolved D. CDR3 length equals 11 residues. The V and J ends lost 4 bases and 5 bases respectively, with 4 bases between them. The germline gives CDR1 SGHKS, CDR2 YYEKEE (reference sequence). The CDR3 region is CASSRQNIQYF. DNA for the CDR3: TGTGCCAGCAGCCGACAAAACATTCAGTACTTC. Full variable domain (outside the CDR3, taken from reference TRBV5-5 and TRBJ2-4): DAGVTQSPTHLIKTRGQQVTLRCSPISGHKSVSWYQQVLGQGPQFIFQYYEKEERGRGNFPDRFSARQFPNYSSELNVNALLLGDSALYLCASSRQNIQYFGAGTRLSVL.

Ten or more counts support this clonotype. The chain links TRBV7-2 to TRBJ2-3, with D uncertain. Trimming removed 5 bases at V and 4 bases at J, with 13 bases between. The CDR3 sequence is 14 residues long. In germline, CDR1 is SGHTA, CDR2 FQGNSA. The CDR3 DNA sequence: TGTGCCAGCAGCCCTGGCGCCGCTGCAGATACGCAGTATTTT. Protein product: CASSPGAAADTQYF.

This clonotype was counted at least ten times. The chain couples TRBV12-3 or TRBV12-4 to TRBJ2-4; D may be TRBD2 (6 bases). This CDR3 spans 13 amino acids. Trimming pared 4 bases from V and 7 bases from J, leaving 11 bases between. This CDR3 reads CASSSTGGNIQYF. The CDR3 nucleotides read TGTGCCAGCAGTTCTACTGGGGGGAACATTCAGTACTTC.

The chain recombines TRBV19 with TRBJ1-4; no reliable D call. The germline V and J ends were trimmed by 5 bases and 7 bases, with 17 bases remaining between them. CDR3 length: 15 amino acids. Germline V CDR1 and CDR2: LNHDA, SQIVND (reference sequence). The DNA of the CDR3 is TGTGCCAGTAGTCACCAGACCCTCCTCGTTGAAAAACTGTTTTTT. Translated: CASSHQTLLVEKLFF.

The table lists this clonotype with many counts. The chain is built from TRBV7-2 and TRBJ1-1; possibly TRBD1 for D (5 bases). The V gene lost 2 bases and the J gene lost 0 bases, with 16 bases spanning the gap. CDR3 length: 17 residues. The germline V gene encodes CDR1 SGHTA and CDR2 FQGNSA. The CDR3 DNA reads as TGTGCCAGCAGCTTATGGGACGCCAGACTCATGAACACTGAAGCTTTCTTT. This translates into CASSLWDARLMNTEAFF. Filled out from reference TRBV7-2 and TRBJ1-1, the complete variable domain reads GAGVSQSPSNKVTEKGKDVELRCDPISGHTALYWYRQSLGQGLEFLIYFQGNSAPDKSGLPSDRFSAERTGGSVSTLTIQRTQQEDSAVYLCASSLWDARLMNTEAFFGQGTRLTVV.

This clonotype has a count of ten or more. The chain couples TRBV7-6 to TRBJ2-3; 11 bases agree with TRBD2. The CDR3 runs to 16 residues. V gave up 4 bases and J gave up 5 bases; unmatched junction bases: 8. Germline loops: CDR1 SGHVS, CDR2 FNYEAQ. The CDR3 sequence: CASSSQLAGGGDTQYF. CDR3 sequence (DNA): TGTGCCAGCAGCTCCCAGCTAGCGGGAGGCGGAGATACGCAGTATTTT.

The chain combines TRBV5-4 with TRBJ2-3; D might be TRBD1 (6 bases). The CDR3 spans 15 residues. Germline V gives CDR1 SGHNT, CDR2 YYREEE (reference sequence). V was trimmed by 9 bases and J by 3 bases, leaving 20 bases between them. In DNA form, the CDR3 reads TGTGCCACCCAGGCGGTCACAGGGAAAACAGATACGCAGTATTTT. Amino acids: CATQAVTGKTDTQYF.

In its sample, this clonotype was seen a few times. The chain employs TRBV7-9 and TRBJ2-2; 9 bases match TRBD1. In germline, CDR1 is SEHNR, CDR2 FQNEAQ (reference sequence). V was clipped by 10 bases and J by 1 base; unmatched bases: 4. This CDR3 is 14 amino acids long. CDR3 nucleotides: TGTGCCACCCCGGGACAGGGGAACACCGGGGAGCTGTTTTTT. The encoded protein is CATPGQGNTGELFF. The full variable domain, in which reference TRBV7-9 and TRBJ2-2 provide the parts outside the CDR3, is DTGVSQNPRHKITKRGQNVTFRCDPISEHNRLYWYRQTLGQGPEFLTYFQNEAQLEKSRLLSDRFSAERPKGSFSTLEIQRTEQGDSAMYLCATPGQGNTGELFFGEGSRLTVL.

This clonotype has ten or more counts. This rearrangement joins TRBV7-2 to TRBJ1-1; perhaps TRBD1 as D (5 bases). This CDR3 has 13 amino acids. The ends were cut back, 4 bases at V and 3 bases at J, with 9 bases in the middle. Germline loops: CDR1 SGHTA, CDR2 FQGNSA. CDR3 sequence reads: CASSYQGHTEAFF. The CDR3 region has the DNA TGTGCCAGCAGCTATCAGGGTCACACTGAAGCTTTCTTT.

The J gene is TRBJ1-5, the V gene TRBV12-3 or TRBV12-4; 7 positions agree with TRBD1. V lost 7 bases to trimming and J lost 6 bases; unmatched junction nucleotides: 9. The length of the CDR3 is 14 residues. The CDR3 DNA is TGTGCCAGCACCAGGGACAGCAGGGGTCAGCCCCAGCATTTT. Protein product: CASTRDSRGQPQHF.

This sequence joins TRBV7-9 and TRBJ1-6; a possible D gene is TRBD1 (5 bases). This CDR3 region has 16 residues. V was shortened by 1 base and J by 4 bases, with 11 bases between the two germline ends. Germline V gives CDR1 SEHNR, CDR2 FQNEAQ (reference sequence). This CDR3 is CASSLVKGRYNSPLHF. The CDR3, as DNA: TGTGCCAGCAGCTTAGTCAAGGGGAGATATAATTCACCCCTCCACTTT.

This clonotype has at least ten counts. The CDR3 nucleotides are TGTGCCAGCAGTCGGCAGTCAGTCTACGAGCAGTACTTC. It specifies CASSRQSVYEQYF. The V and J genes are TRBV28 and TRBJ2-7; no definite D call. Germline assignment: CDR1 MDHEN and CDR2 SYDVKM. The CDR3 loop spans 13 amino acids. V was cut by 5 bases and J by 3 bases, with 11 bases left in between.

This clonotype was picked up one time. The V gene is TRBV6-2 or TRBV6-3, the J gene TRBJ2-3; no clear D. CDR3 length: 12 residues. Trimming shortened V by 4 bases and J by 8 bases, and 10 bases separated the two germline ends. CDR1 and CDR2 from the germline V gene are MNHEY and SVGEGT. The CDR3 region is CASSLGHTTQYF. CDR3 DNA sequence: TGTGCCAGCAGTTTGGGTCATACTACGCAGTATTTT.

This clonotype was seen many times. This chain joins TRBV7-2 and TRBJ1-6; no definite D call. The CDR3 totals 13 residues. Germline V gives CDR1 SGHTA, CDR2 FQGNSA. Trimming took 5 bases from V and 8 from J, leaving 10 bases between them. In nucleotides, the CDR3 is TGTGCCAGCAGCCTGCGGGTGGATTCACCCCTCCACTTT. Its protein is CASSLRVDSPLHF. Together with reference TRBV7-2 and TRBJ1-6, the CDR3 gives the full variable domain: GAGVSQSPSNKVTEKGKDVELRCDPISGHTALYWYRQSLGQGLEFLIYFQGNSAPDKSGLPSDRFSAERTGGSVSTLTIQRTQQEDSAVYLCASSLRVDSPLHFGNGTRLTVT.

This rearrangement joins TRBV19 to TRBJ1-1; 9 bases line up with TRBD1. CDR1 is LNHDA and CDR2 is SQIVND in the germline V gene (reference sequence). The CDR3 is made up of 15 amino acids. With V trimmed by 7 bases and J by 8 bases, 14 bases remained unmatched. In DNA, the CDR3 is TGTGCCAGTAAAACCGTATTCACAGGGGGCGCAGAAGCTTTCTTT. It encodes CASKTVFTGGAEAFF. The whole variable domain, filled in from reference TRBV19 and TRBJ1-1, reads DGGITQSPKYLFRKEGQNVTLSCEQNLNHDAMYWYRQDPGQGLRLIYYSQIVNDFQKGDIAEGYSVSREKKESFPLTVTSAQKNPTAFYLCASKTVFTGGAEAFFGQGTRLTVV.

This clonotype showed up just a few times. The chain carries TRBV7-2 and TRBJ1-3; no reliable D call. Germline CDR1 and CDR2: SGHTA and FQGNSA. Trimming took 0 bases from V and 9 from J, leaving 12 bases between them. CDR3 length: 14 residues. CDR3 sequence reads: CASSLAREEGTIYF. The CDR3 DNA is TGTGCCAGCAGCTTAGCAAGAGAGGAGGGCACCATATATTTT.

CDR3 nucleotides: TGCAGCGTTGTGGGACACCACAAGAGCTCCTACAATGAGCAGTTCTTC. Its translation: CSVVGHHKSSYNEQFF. The chain couples TRBV29-1 to TRBJ2-1; weak D call: TRBD1 (6 bases). This CDR3 is built from 16 residues. Germline V gene lookup returns CDR1 SQVTM and CDR2 ANQGSEA. Trimming removed 4 bases at V and 0 bases at J, with 16 bases between.

This clonotype was recorded many times. V usage is TRBV7-8 and J usage is TRBJ2-5, with D possibly TRBD2 on 6 matching bases. This CDR3 is 13 amino acids long. V lost 8 bases and J lost 5, with 15 bases in between. The germline CDR1 and CDR2 sequences are SGHVS and FQNEAQ. The CDR3 here is CASAGRVWETQYF. The CDR3 DNA follows: TGTGCCAGCGCGGGGCGGGTTTGGGAGACCCAGTACTTC.

This clonotype was observed a handful of times. V usage is TRBV3-1 and J usage is TRBJ2-3; D not certain. CDR3 length: 13 residues. Germline V gene sequence: CDR1 LGHDT, CDR2 YNNKEL (reference sequence). Trimming pared 2 bases from V and 4 bases from J, leaving 7 bases between. CDR3 in DNA: TGTGCCAGCAGCCAATTTTTGGCAGATACGCAGTATTTT. Protein: CASSQFLADTQYF.